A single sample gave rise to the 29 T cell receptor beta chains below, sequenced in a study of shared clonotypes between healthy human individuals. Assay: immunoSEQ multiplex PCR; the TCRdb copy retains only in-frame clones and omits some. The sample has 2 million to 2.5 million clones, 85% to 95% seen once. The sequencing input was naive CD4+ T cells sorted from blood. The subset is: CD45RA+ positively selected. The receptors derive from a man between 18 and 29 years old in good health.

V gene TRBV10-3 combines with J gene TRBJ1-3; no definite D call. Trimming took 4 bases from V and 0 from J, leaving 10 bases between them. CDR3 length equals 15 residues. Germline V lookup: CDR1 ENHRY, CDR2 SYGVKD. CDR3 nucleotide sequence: TGTGCCATCAGTGGGTTGTTGCCCTCTGGAAACACCATATATTTT. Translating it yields CAISGLLPSGNTIYF.

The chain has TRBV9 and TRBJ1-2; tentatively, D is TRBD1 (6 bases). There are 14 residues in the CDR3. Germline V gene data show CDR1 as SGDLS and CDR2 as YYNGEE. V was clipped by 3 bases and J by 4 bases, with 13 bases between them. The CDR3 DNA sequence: TGTGCCAGCAGCGGAGTTTGGACAGCCTATGGCTACACCTTC. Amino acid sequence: CASSGVWTAYGYTF.

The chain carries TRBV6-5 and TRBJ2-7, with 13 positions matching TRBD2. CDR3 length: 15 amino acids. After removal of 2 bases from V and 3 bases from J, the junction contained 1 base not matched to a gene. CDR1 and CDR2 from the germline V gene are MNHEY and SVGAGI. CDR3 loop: CASSYGLAGVYEQYF. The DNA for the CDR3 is TGTGCCAGCAGTTACGGACTAGCGGGAGTCTACGAGCAGTACTTC.

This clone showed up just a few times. CDR3 region: CASSLRDSPYGYTF. The CDR3 DNA reads as TGCGCCAGCAGCTTGAGGGACAGCCCCTATGGCTACACCTTC. The rearrangement uses TRBV5-1 and TRBJ1-2; 7 nucleotides agree with TRBD1. CDR1 is SGHRS, CDR2 YFSETQ, per germline. J lost 4 bases, V lost 1 base, and 4 bases had no gene match. The length of the CDR3 is 14 residues.

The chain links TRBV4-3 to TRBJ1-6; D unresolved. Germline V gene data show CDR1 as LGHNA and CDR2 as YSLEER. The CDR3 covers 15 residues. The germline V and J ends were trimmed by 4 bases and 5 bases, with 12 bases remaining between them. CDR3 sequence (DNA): TGCGCCAGCAGCCTAATAGCCAGCGATAATTCACCCCTCCACTTT. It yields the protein CASSLIASDNSPLHF.

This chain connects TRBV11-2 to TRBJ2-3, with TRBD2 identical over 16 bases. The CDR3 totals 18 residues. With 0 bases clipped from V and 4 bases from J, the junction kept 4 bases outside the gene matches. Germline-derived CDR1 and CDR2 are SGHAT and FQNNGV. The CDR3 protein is CASSLEGTSGRAADTQYF. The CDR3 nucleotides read TGTGCCAGCAGCTTAGAGGGGACTAGCGGGAGGGCCGCAGATACGCAGTATTTT.

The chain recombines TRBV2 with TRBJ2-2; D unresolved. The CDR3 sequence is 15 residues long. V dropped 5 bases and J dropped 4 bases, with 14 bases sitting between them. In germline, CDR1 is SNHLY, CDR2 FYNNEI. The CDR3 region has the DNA TGTGCCAGCAGTCCGATCCCCCTCGGCACCGGGGAGCTGTTTTTT. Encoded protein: CASSPIPLGTGELFF.

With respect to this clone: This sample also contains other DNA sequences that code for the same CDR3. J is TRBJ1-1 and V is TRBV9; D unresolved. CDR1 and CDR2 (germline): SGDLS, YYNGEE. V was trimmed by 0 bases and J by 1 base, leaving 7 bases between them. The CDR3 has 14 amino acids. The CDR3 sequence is CASSVVGENTEAFF. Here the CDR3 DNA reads TGTGCCAGCAGCGTAGTGGGAGAGAACACTGAAGCTTTCTTT. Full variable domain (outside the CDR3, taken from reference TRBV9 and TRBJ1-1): DSGVTQTPKHLITATGQRVTLRCSPRSGDLSVYWYQQSLDQGLQFLIQYYNGEERAKGNILERFSAQQFPDLHSELNLSSLELGDSALYFCASSVVGENTEAFFGQGTRLTVV.

The CDR3 region is CAWSPPGTGNGYTF. The CDR3 DNA reads as TGTGCCTGGAGTCCACCCGGGACAGGGAATGGCTACACCTTC. The chain combines TRBV30 with TRBJ1-2, with 9 bases fitting TRBD1. The CDR3 contains 14 residues. Losses at the gene ends were 2 bases for V and 6 bases for J; bases not matched to a gene: 7. Germline assignment: CDR1 GTSNPN and CDR2 SVGIG (reference sequence).

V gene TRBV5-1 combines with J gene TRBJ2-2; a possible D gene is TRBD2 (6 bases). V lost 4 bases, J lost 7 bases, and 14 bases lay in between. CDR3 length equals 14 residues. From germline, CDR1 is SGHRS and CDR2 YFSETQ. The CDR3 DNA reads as TGCGCCAGCAGCGGGGGGACCGACGGCGGGGAGCTGTTTTTT. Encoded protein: CASSGGTDGGELFF.

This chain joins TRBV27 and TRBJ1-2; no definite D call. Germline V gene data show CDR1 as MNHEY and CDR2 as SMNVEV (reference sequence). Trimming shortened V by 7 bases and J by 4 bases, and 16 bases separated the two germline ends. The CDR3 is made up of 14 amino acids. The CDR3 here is CASTPSGSTYGYTF. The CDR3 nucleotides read TGTGCCAGCACCCCATCCGGCAGTACCTATGGCTACACCTTC.

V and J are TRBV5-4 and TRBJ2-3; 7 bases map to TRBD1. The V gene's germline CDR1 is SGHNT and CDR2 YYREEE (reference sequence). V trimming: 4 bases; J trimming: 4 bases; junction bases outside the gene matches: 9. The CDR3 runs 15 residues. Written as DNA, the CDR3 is TGTGCCAGCAGCACGAAAGAGACAGGGCCAGATACGCAGTATTTT. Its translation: CASSTKETGPDTQYF. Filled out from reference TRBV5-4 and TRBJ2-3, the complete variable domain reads ETGVTQSPTHLIKTRGQQVTLRCSSQSGHNTVSWYQQALGQGPQFIFQYYREEENGRGNFPPRFSGLQFPNYSSELNVNALELDDSALYLCASSTKETGPDTQYFGPGTRLTVL.

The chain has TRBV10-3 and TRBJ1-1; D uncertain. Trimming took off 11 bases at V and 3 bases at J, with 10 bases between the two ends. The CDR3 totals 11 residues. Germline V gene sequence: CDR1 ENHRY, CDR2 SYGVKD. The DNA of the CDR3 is TGTGCCGTAGCCTGGGACACTGAAGCTTTCTTT. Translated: CAVAWDTEAFF.

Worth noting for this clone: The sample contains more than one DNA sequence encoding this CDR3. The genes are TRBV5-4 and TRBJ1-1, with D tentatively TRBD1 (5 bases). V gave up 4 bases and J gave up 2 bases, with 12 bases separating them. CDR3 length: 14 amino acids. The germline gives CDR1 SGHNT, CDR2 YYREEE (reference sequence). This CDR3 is CASSPRGGNTEAFF. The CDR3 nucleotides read TGTGCCAGCAGCCCGCGTGGGGGAAACACTGAAGCTTTCTTT. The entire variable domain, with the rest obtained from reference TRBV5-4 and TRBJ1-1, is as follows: ETGVTQSPTHLIKTRGQQVTLRCSSQSGHNTVSWYQQALGQGPQFIFQYYREEENGRGNFPPRFSGLQFPNYSSELNVNALELDDSALYLCASSPRGGNTEAFFGQGTRLTVV.

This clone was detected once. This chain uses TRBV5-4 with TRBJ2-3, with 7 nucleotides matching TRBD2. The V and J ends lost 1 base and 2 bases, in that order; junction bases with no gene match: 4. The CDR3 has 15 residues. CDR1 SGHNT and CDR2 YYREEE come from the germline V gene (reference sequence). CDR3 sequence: CASSLRLAATDTQYF. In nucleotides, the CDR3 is TGTGCCAGCAGCTTGCGGCTAGCGGCCACAGATACGCAGTATTTT.

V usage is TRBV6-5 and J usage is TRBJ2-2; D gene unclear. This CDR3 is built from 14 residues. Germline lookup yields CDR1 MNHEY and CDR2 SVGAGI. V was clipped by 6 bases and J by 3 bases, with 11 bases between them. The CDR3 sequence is CASSPRPYTGELFF. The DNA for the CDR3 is TGTGCCAGCAGCCCCAGACCGTACACCGGGGAGCTGTTTTTT.

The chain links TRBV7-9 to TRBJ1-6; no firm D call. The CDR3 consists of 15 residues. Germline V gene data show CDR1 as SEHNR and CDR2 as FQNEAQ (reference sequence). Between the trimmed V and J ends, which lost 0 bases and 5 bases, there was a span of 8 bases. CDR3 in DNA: TGTGCCAGCAGCTTAGCTTTGGGGAATAATTCACCCCTCCACTTT. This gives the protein CASSLALGNNSPLHF.

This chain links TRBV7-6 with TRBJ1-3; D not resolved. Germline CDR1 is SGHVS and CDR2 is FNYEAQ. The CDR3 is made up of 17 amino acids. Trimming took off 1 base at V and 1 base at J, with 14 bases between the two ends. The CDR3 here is CASSLGLTANSGNTIYF. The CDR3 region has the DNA TGTGCCAGCAGCTTAGGGCTGACGGCTAATTCTGGAAACACCATATATTTT.

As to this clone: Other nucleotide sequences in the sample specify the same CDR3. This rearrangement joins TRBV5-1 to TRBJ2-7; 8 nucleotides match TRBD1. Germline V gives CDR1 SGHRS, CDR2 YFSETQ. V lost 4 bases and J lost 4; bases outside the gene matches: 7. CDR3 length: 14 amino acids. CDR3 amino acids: CASSLTGGRYEQYF. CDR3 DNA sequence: TGCGCCAGCAGCCTTACAGGGGGAAGGTACGAGCAGTACTTC.

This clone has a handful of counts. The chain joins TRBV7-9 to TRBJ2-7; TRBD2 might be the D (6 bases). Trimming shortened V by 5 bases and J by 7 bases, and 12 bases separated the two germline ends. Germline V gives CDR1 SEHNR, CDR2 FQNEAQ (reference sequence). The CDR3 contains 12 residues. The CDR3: CASSPGTGEQYF. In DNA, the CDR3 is TGTGCCAGCAGCCCAGGGACTGGAGAGCAGTACTTC.

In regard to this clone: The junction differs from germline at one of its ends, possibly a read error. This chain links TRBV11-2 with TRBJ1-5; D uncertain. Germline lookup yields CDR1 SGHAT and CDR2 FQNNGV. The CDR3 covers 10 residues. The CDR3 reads CARNNRPQHF. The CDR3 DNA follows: TGTGCCAGAAACAATCGGCCCCAGCATTTT.

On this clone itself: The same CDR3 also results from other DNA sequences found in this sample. CDR3 sequence (DNA): TGTGCCAGCAGCCGTGGAGGGGGGGAGCAGTACTTC. This translates into CASSRGGGEQYF. V and J are TRBV6-5 and TRBJ2-7; D is perhaps TRBD1 or TRBD2 (6 bases each). This CDR3 comprises 12 residues. V shed 6 bases and J shed 7 bases, with 13 bases lying between them. From germline, CDR1 is MNHEY and CDR2 SVGAGI.

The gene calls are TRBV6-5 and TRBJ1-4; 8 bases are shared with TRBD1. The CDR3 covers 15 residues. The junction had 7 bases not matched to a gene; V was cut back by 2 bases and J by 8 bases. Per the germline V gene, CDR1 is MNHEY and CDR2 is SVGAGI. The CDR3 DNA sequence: TGTGCCAGCAGTTACACGACAGGGGTGCGGGAAAAACTGTTTTTT. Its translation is CASSYTTGVREKLFF.

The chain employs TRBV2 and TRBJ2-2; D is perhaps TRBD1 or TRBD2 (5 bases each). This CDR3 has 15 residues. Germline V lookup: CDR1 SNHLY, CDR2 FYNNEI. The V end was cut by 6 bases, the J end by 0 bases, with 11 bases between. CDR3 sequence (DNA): TGTGCCAGCAGACGAGCGGACACGAACACCGGGGAGCTGTTTTTT. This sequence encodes CASRRADTNTGELFF.

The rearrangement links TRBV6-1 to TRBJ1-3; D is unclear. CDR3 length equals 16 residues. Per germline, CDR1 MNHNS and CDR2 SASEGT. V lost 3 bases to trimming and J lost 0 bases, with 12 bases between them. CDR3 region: CASSESRLLSGNTIYF. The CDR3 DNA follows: TGTGCCAGCAGTGAGTCGAGGCTTCTCTCTGGAAACACCATATATTTT.

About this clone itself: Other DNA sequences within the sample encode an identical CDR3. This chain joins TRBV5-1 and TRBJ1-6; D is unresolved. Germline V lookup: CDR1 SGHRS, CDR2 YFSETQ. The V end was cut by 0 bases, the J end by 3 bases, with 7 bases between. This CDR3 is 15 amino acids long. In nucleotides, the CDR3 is TGCGCCAGCAGCTTGGACAGTAGCTATAATTCACCCCTCCACTTT. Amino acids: CASSLDSSYNSPLHF. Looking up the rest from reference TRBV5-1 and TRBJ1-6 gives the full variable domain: KAGVTQTPRYLIKTRGQQVTLSCSPISGHRSVSWYQQTPGQGLQFLFEYFSETQRNKGNFPGRFSGRQFSNSRSEMNVSTLELGDSALYLCASSLDSSYNSPLHFGNGTRLTVT.

CDR3 DNA sequence: TGTGCCAGCAGCTTAATGGGGTTGGGGGTTTCCGTCTCTGAAGCTTTCTTT. This gives the protein CASSLMGLGVSVSEAFF. The chain uses TRBV7-2 and TRBJ1-1; perhaps TRBD1 as D (5 bases). Germline CDR1 and CDR2: SGHTA and FQGNSA. Trimming left V 2 bases short and J 6 bases short, with 22 bases between. This CDR3 region has 17 residues.

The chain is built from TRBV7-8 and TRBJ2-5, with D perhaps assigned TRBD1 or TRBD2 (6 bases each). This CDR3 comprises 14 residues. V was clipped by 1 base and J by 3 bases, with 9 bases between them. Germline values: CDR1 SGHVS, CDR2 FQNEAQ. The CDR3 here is CASSLGGGKETQYF. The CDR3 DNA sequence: TGTGCCAGCAGCTTAGGAGGGGGGAAAGAGACCCAGTACTTC.

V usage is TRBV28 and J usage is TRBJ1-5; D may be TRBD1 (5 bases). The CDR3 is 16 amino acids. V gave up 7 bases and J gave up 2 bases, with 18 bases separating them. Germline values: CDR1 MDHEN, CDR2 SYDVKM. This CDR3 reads CASISSSGTGNQPQHF. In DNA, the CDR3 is TGTGCCAGCATTTCTTCGTCAGGGACGGGCAATCAGCCCCAGCATTTT.